Listed below are T cell receptor beta chains from one sample, sequenced in a study of T cells in Graves' hyperthyroidism and ophthalmopathy. MiXCR, run by TCRdb on the multiplex PCR reads, gives a single entry per CDR3 protein. The sample consists of approximately 640,000 distinct CDR3 sequences, 15% to 20% of them appearing once. Specimen: blood. These receptors originate from a woman younger than 45 with Graves' hyperthyroidism. Each CDR3 is given with its conserved first and last residue. Each record gives: J gene, clone size, V gene, D gene, CDR3 protein, CDR3 DNA. D genes are given only for firm matches. Where a row states a size, it is once, few, many or the class of an expanded clone; other rows omit it.

TRBJ1-2,many,TRBV30,NA,CAWSVGGRGYTF,TGTGCCTGGAGTGTTGGGGGCCGCGGCTACACCTTC
TRBJ2-3,few,TRBV19,TRBD2,CASSIGTSGITDTQYF,TGTGCCAGTAGTATCGGAACTAGCGGGATAACAGATACGCAGTATTTT
TRBJ1-1,NA,TRBV7-3,NA,CASSLNAGQGAFF,TGTGCCAGCAGCTTAAATGCGGGACAAGGCGCTTTCTTT
TRBJ2-7,many,TRBV12-5,TRBD2,CASGRTSGRYEQYF,TGTGCTAGTGGGCGGACTAGCGGGAGATACGAGCAGTACTTC
TRBJ1-2,NA,TRBV7-9,TRBD1,CASSFNRGQDYGYTF,TGTGCCAGCAGTTTTAACAGGGGGCAGGACTATGGCTACACCTTC
TRBJ2-3,NA,TRBV11-3,NA,CASSLSQGRTDTQYF,TGTGCCAGCAGCTTGTCTCAGGGGCGCACAGATACGCAGTATTTT
TRBJ2-7,NA,TRBV19,TRBD1,CATETLQGNSYEQYF,TGTGCCACGGAAACGCTACAGGGGAACTCCTACGAGCAGTACTTC
TRBJ1-2,few,TRBV6-1,TRBD1,CASSRTGDGYTF,TGTGCCAGCAGCCGGACAGGCGATGGCTACACCTTC
TRBJ1-1,few,TRBV12-3/TRBV12-4,NA,CASTIGGANTEAFF,TGTGCCAGCACCATTGGAGGGGCGAACACTGAAGCTTTCTTT
TRBJ1-1,many,TRBV20-1,NA,CSAPGVTEAFF,TGCAGTGCCCCAGGGGTTACTGAAGCTTTCTTT
TRBJ1-5,NA,TRBV30,NA,CAWSAPGWDQPQHF,TGTGCCTGGAGCGCGCCCGGGTGGGATCAGCCCCAGCATTTT
TRBJ2-3,many,TRBV5-1,NA,CASSLDRRNTQYF,TGCGCCAGCAGCTTGGATAGGAGGAATACGCAGTATTTT
TRBJ1-2,NA,TRBV5-1,NA,CASSLARVWDGYTF,TGCGCCAGCAGCTTGGCGCGGGTTTGGGATGGCTACACCTTC
TRBJ2-1,few,TRBV6-2/TRBV6-3,NA,CASRDSPPNYNEQFF,TGTGCCAGCAGGGACTCCCCGCCCAATTACAATGAGCAGTTCTTC
TRBJ2-7,NA,TRBV5-8,NA,CASSLRLGNEQYF,TGTGCCAGCAGCTTGAGGCTCGGGAACGAGCAGTACTTC
TRBJ2-7,NA,TRBV5-1,NA,CASSFTGHYEQYF,TGCGCCAGCAGCTTTACAGGCCACTACGAGCAGTACTTC
TRBJ1-2,NA,TRBV7-8,NA,CASSLVRAGVDGYTF,TGTGCCAGCAGCTTAGTGCGTGCAGGTGTCGATGGCTACACCTTC
TRBJ2-7,few,TRBV28,NA,CATQLGHYEQYF,TGTGCCACCCAACTCGGACACTACGAGCAGTACTTC
TRBJ2-1,few,TRBV6-4,NA,CASSGEWGYNEQFF,TGTGCCAGCAGTGGAGAGTGGGGATACAATGAGCAGTTCTTC
TRBJ2-2,NA,TRBV6-1,TRBD1,CATIDPGTGNTGELFF,TGTGCCACCATAGACCCCGGGACAGGGAACACCGGGGAGCTGTTTTTT
TRBJ2-7,many,TRBV7-3,TRBD2,CASLRTSENYEQYF,TGTGCCAGCTTACGGACTAGCGAGAACTACGAGCAGTACTTC
TRBJ1-3,NA,TRBV18,NA,CASSPNTGIAGNTIYF,TGTGCCAGCTCACCAAACACAGGGATCGCTGGAAACACCATATATTTT
TRBJ2-7,few,TRBV12-3/TRBV12-4,TRBD2,CASSRRREDYEQYF,TGTGCCAGCAGTAGAAGACGGGAGGACTACGAGCAGTACTTC
TRBJ1-1,many,TRBV19,NA,CASSMKGVVGTEAFF,TGTGCCAGTAGTATGAAGGGAGTGGTAGGCACTGAAGCTTTCTTT
TRBJ2-3,few,TRBV10-1,TRBD2,CASSPGERETDTQYF,TGCGCCAGCAGTCCAGGGGAGCGGGAGACAGATACGCAGTATTTT
TRBJ2-5,many,TRBV7-2,NA,CASSLELWTESQETQYF,TGTGCCAGCAGCTTAGAGTTGTGGACAGAGAGTCAAGAGACCCAGTACTTC
TRBJ2-7,many,TRBV7-6,NA,CASSSRDGNYEQYF,TGTGCCAGCAGCTCCCGGGACGGGAACTACGAGCAGTACTTC
TRBJ2-7,NA,TRBV3-1,TRBD2,CASSQEASGLAGTYEQYF,TGTGCCAGCAGCCAAGAGGCCTCGGGACTAGCTGGAACCTACGAGCAGTACTTC
TRBJ2-2,few,TRBV15,NA,CATSRLSGTNTGELFF,TGTGCCACCAGCAGACTTAGCGGAACGAACACCGGGGAGCTGTTTTTT
TRBJ1-2,many,TRBV30,NA,CAWSRTDNYGYTF,TGTGCCTGGAGTAGGACAGATAACTATGGCTACACCTTC